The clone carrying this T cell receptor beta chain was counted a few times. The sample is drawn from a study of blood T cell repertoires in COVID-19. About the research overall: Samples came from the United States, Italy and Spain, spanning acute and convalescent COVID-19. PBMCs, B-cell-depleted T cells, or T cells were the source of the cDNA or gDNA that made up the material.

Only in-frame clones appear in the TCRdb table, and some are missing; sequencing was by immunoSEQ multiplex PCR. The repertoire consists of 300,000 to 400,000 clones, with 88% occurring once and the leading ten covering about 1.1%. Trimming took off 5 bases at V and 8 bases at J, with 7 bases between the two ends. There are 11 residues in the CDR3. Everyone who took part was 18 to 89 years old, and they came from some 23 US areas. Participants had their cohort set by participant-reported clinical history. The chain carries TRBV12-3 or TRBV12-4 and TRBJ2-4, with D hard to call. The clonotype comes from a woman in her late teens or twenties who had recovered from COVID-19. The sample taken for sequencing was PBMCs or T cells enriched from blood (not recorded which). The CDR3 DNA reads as TGTGCCAGCAGTACCAGTGACATTCAGTACTTC. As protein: CASSTSDIQYF.